This note documents a single T cell receptor beta chain sequence. These data originate in a study of blood T cell repertoires in COVID-19. The overall study: Donors in the United States, Italy and Spain gave samples during acute or convalescent COVID-19. PBMCs, B-cell-depleted T cells, or T cells were the source of the cDNA or gDNA that made up the material.

Per the original methods: Scientists estimated how many nucleated cells there were by amplifying reference gene primers. Profiling relied on immunoSEQ multiplex PCR, and the TCRdb table lists in-frame clones only, not all of them. That table supplies the V and J calls and clone size; D and trimming were determined from the DNA. The table lists about 54,000 clones, 91% of them singletons. The specimen sequenced was peripheral blood. This sequence was found in a woman aged 55-70 years with active or convalescent COVID-19.

The CDR3 is CASSPSGSYGYTF. Written as DNA, the CDR3 is TGTGCCAGCAGTCCCTCGGGGAGTTATGGCTACACCTTC. The chain combines TRBV28 with TRBJ1-2; the D is unclear. Germline assignment: CDR1 MDHEN and CDR2 SYDVKM. The CDR3 totals 13 residues. V was pared by 5 bases and J by 5 bases, with 12 bases between.